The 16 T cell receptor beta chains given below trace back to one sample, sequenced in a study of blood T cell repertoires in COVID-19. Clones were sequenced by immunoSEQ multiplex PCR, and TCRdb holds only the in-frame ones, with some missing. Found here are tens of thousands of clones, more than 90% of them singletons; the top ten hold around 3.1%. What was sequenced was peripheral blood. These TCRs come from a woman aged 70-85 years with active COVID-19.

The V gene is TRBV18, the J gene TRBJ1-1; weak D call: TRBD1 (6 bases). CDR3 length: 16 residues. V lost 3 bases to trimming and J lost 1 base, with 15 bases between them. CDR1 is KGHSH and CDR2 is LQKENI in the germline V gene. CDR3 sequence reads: CASSPPGGQGNTEAFF. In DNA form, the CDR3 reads TGTGCCAGCTCACCGCCGGGGGGACAAGGGAACACTGAAGCTTTCTTT.

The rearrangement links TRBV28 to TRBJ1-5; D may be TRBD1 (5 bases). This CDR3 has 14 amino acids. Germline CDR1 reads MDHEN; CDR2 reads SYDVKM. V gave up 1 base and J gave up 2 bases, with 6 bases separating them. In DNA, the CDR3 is TGTGCCAGCAGTTTATTACAGGGCAATCAGCCCCAGCATTTT. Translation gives CASSLLQGNQPQHF.

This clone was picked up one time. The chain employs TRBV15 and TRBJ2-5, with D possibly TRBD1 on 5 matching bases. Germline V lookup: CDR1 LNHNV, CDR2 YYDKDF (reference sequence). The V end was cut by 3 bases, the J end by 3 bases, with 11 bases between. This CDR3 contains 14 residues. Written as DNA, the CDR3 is TGTGCCACCAGCAGTGGGGCTAGTAAAGAGACCCAGTACTTC. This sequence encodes CATSSGASKETQYF. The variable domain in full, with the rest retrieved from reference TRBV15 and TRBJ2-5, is DAMVIQNPRYQVTQFGKPVTLSCSQTLNHNVMYWYQQKSSQAPKLLFHYYDKDFNNEADTPDNFQSRRPNTSFCFLDIRSPGLGDTAMYLCATSSGASKETQYFGPGTRLLVL.

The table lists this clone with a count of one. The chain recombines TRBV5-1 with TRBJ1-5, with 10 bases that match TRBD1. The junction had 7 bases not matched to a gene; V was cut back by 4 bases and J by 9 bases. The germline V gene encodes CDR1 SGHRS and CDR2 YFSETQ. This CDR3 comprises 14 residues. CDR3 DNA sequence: TGCGCCAGCAGCGTCGGACAGGGGGAAAGGCCCCAGCATTTT. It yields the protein CASSVGQGERPQHF.

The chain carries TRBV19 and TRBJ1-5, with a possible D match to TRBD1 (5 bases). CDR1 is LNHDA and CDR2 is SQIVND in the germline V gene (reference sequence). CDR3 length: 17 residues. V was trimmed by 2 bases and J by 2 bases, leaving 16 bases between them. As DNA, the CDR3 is TGTGCCAGTAGTATAACCTGGGGGGGGGTTGGCAATCAGCCCCAGCATTTT. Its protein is CASSITWGGVGNQPQHF.

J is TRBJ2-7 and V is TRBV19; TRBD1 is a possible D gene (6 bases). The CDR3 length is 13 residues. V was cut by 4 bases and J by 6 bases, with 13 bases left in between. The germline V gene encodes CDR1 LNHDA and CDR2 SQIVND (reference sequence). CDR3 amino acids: CASSTQKGGEQYF. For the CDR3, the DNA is TGTGCCAGTAGTACTCAAAAAGGGGGCGAGCAGTACTTC.

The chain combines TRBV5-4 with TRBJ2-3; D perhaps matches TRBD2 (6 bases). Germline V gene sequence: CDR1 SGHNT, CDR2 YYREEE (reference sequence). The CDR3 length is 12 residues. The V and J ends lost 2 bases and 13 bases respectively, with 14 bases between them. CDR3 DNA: TGTGCCAGCAGCTTCTCGACTAGGAAAAAGTATTTT. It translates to CASSFSTRKKYF.

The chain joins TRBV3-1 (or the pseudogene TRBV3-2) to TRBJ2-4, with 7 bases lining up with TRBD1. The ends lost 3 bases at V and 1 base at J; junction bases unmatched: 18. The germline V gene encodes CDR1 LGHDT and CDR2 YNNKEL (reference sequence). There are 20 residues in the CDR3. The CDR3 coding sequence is TGTGCCAGCAGCCACCTCAGCGGCCTTGATTCGGACAGGGCCAAAAACATTCAGTACTTC. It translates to CASSHLSGLDSDRAKNIQYF.

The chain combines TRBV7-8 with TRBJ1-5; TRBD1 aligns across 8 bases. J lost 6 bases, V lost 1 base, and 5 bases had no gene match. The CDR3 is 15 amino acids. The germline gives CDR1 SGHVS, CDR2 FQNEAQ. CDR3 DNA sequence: TGTGCCAGCAGCTTAGGCAGGGGGCGAGGTCAGCCCCAGCATTTT. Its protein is CASSLGRGRGQPQHF. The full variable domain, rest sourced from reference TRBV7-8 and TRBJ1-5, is GAGVSQSPRYKVAKRGQDVALRCDPISGHVSLFWYQQALGQGPEFLTYFQNEAQLDKSGLPSDRFFAERPEGSVSTLKIQRTQQEDSAVYLCASSLGRGRGQPQHFGDGTRLSIL.

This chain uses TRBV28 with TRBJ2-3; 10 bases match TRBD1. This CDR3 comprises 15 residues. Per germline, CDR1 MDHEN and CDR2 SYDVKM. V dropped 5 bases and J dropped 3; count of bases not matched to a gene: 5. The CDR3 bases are TGTGCCAGCAGTCTGCCGGGACAGGGGACAGATACGCAGTATTTT. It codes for CASSLPGQGTDTQYF.

CDR3 nucleotides: TGTGCCAGCAGCTTAGACCCGGGACAGGGAGCGACTGAAGCTTTCTTT. This gives the protein CASSLDPGQGATEAFF. V gene TRBV7-9 combines with J gene TRBJ1-1; 9 positions agree with TRBD1. The CDR3 length is 16 residues. Germline V lookup: CDR1 SEHNR, CDR2 FQNEAQ (reference sequence). V trimming: 1 base; J trimming: 5 bases; junction bases outside the gene matches: 8.

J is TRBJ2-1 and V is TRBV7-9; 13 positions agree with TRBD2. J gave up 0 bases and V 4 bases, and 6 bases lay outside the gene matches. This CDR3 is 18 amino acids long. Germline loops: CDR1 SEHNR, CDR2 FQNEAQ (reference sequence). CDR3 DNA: TGTGCCAGCAGCTCGACTAGCGGGAGGCCCAGCTCCTACAATGAGCAGTTCTTC. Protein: CASSSTSGRPSSYNEQFF.

CDR3 loop: CASSQSREGFSGNTIYF. The CDR3 DNA reads TGCGCCAGCAGCCAATCTCGGGAGGGTTTCTCTGGAAACACCATATATTTT. The chain employs TRBV4-3 and TRBJ1-3; no definite D call. V was pared by 2 bases and J by 0 bases, with 14 bases between. Per germline, CDR1 LGHNA and CDR2 YSLEER. This CDR3 contains 17 residues.

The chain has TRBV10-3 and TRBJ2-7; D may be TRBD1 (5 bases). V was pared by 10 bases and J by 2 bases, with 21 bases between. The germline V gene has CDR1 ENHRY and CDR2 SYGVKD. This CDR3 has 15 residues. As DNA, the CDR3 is TGTGCCACGTCGGCCCTCGACAGCTCGACCTACGAGCAGTACTTC. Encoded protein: CATSALDSSTYEQYF.

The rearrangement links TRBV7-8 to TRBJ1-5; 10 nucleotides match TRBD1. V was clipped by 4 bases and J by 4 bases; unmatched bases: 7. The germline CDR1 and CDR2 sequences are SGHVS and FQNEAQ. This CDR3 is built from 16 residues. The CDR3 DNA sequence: TGTGCCAGCAGCTACTATGGACAGGGGGTAAATCAGCCCCAGCATTTT. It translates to CASSYYGQGVNQPQHF.

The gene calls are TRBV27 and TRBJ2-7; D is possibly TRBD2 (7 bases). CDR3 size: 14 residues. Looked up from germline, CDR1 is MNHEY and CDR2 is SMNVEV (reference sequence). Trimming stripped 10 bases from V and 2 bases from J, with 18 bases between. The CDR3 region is CATPKGGRAYEQYF. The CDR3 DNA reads TGTGCCACCCCGAAGGGGGGGAGGGCCTACGAGCAGTACTTC.